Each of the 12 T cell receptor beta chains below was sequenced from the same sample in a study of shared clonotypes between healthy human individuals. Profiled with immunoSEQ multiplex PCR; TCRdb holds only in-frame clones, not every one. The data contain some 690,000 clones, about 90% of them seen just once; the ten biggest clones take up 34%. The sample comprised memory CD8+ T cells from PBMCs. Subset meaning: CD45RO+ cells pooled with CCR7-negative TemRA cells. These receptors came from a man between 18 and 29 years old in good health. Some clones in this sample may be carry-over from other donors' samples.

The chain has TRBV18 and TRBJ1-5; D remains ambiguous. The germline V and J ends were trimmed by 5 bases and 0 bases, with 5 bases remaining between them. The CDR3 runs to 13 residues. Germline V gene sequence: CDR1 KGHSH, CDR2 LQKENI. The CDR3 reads CASSLDSNQPQHF. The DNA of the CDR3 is TGTGCCAGCTCATTGGATAGCAATCAGCCCCAGCATTTT.

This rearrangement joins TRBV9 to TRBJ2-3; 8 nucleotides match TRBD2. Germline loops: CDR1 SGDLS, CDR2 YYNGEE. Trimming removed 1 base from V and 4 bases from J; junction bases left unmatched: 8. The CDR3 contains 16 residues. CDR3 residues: CASSVLTGGPADTQYF. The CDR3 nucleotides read TGTGCCAGCAGCGTACTAACGGGAGGGCCTGCAGATACGCAGTATTTT.

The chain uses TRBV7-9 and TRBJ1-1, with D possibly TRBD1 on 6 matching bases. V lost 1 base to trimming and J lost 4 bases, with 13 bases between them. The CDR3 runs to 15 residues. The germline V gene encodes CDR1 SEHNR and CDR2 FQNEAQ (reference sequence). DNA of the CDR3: TGTGCCAGCAGCTTAGTGGGGCAGGGGAGCACTGAAGCTTTCTTT. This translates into CASSLVGQGSTEAFF.

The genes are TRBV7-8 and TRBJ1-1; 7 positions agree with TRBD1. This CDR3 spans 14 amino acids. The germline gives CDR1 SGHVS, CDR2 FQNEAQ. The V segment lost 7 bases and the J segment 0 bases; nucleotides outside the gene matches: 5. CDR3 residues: CASTRQGMNTEAFF. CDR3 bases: TGTGCCAGCACTCGACAGGGAATGAACACTGAAGCTTTCTTT. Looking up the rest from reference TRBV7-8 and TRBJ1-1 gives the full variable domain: GAGVSQSPRYKVAKRGQDVALRCDPISGHVSLFWYQQALGQGPEFLTYFQNEAQLDKSGLPSDRFFAERPEGSVSTLKIQRTQQEDSAVYLCASTRQGMNTEAFFGQGTRLTVV.

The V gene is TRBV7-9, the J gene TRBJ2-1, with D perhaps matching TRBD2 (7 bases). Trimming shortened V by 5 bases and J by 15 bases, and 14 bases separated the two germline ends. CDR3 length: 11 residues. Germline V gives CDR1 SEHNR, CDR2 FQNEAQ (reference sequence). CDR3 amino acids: CASSAGAGRFF. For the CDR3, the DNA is TGTGCCAGCAGCGCGGGGGCGGGGCGGTTCTTC.

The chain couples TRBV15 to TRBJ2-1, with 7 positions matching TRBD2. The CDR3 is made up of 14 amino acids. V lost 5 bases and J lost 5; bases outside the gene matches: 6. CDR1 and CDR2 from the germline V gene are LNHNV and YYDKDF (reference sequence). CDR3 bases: TGTGCCACCAGCCATGGGCGGGGGAACAATGAGCAGTTCTTC. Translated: CATSHGRGNNEQFF.

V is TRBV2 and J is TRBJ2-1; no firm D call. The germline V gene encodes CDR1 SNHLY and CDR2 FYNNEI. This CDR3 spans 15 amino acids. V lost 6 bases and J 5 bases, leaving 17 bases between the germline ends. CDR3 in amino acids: CASSEFFASDNEQFF. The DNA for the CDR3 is TGTGCCAGCAGCGAGTTCTTCGCGTCGGACAATGAGCAGTTCTTC.

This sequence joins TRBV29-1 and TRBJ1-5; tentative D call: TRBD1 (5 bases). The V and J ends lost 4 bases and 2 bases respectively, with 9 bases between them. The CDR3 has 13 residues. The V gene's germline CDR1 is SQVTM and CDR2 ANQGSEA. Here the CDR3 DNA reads TGCAGCGTTGCAGGGTCCGGCAATCAGCCCCAGCATTTT. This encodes CSVAGSGNQPQHF.

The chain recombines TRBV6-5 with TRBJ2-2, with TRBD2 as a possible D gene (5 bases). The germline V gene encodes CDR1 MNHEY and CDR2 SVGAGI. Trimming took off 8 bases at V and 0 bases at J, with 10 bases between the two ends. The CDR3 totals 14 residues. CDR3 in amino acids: CASWTDSNTGELFF. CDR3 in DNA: TGTGCCAGCTGGACTGACTCGAACACCGGGGAGCTGTTTTTT.

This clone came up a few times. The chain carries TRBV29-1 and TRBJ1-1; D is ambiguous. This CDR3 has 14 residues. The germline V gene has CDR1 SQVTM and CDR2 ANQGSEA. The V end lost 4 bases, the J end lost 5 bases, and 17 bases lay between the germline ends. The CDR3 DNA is TGCAGCGTTGGACGAGGGTGGGTAGGAACTGAAGCTTTCTTT. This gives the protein CSVGRGWVGTEAFF.

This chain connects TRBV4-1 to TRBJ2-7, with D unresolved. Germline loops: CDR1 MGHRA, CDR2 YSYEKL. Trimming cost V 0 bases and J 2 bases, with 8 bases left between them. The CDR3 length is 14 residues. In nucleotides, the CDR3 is TGCGCCAGCAGCCAAGAAGAGTACCCCTACGAGCAGTACTTC. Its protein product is CASSQEEYPYEQYF.

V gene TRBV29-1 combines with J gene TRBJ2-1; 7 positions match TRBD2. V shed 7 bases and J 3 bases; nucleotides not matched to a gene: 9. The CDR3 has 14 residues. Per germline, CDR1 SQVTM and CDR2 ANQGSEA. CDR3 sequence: CSAAPGGDYNEQFF. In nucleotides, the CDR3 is TGCAGCGCCGCCCCGGGGGGAGACTACAATGAGCAGTTCTTC.